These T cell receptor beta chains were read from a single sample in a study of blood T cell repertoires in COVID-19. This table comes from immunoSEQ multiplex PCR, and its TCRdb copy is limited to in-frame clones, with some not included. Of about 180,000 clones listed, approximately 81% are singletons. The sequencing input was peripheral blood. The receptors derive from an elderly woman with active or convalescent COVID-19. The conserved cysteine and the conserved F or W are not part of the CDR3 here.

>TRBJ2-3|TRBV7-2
ASSAYPGDTQY
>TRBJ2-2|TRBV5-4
ASSSRDRAAGELF
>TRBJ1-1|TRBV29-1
SVAPGGSEAF
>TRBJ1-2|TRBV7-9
ASSPWDSYGYT
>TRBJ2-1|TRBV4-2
ASSQQWASGPTYSYNEQF
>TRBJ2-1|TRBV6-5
ASMASGFSYNEQF
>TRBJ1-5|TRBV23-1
ASSQLGDRAQPQH
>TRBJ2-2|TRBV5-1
ASSWNPAGGELF
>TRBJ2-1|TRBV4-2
ASSQVSAGDNEQF
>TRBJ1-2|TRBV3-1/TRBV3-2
ASSPGQGDIGYT
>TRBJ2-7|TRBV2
ASSISNRGREQY
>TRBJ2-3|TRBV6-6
ASSRPLYSGSTSTDTQY
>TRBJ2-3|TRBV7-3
ASSLNVGLAGETDTQY
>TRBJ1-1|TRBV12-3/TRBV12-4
ASSSTGLHEAF
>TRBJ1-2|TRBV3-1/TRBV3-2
ASSPQGDYGYT
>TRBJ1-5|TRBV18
ASRSQGAHNQPQH
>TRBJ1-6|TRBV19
ASQTGGGHSPLH
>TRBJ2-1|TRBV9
ASSVDHQPGGSSYNEQF
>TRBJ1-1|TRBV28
ASSLSGVRGWTEAF
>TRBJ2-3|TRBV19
ASSLTGGLDTQY
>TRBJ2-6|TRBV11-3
ASSPSGSGGANVLT
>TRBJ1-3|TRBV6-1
ASSEPQGRNTIY
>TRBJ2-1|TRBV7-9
ASSLVRAGEQF
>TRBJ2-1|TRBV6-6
ASSPDNNEQF
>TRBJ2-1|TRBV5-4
ASTPGTSGVYNEQF
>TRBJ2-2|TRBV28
ASSPAGRVITGELF
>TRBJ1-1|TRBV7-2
ASSKGQGSGTEAF
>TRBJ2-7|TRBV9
ASSVGGQSYEQY
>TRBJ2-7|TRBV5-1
ASSFNGQGYEQY
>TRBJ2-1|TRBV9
ASSDPRTSGRTYGEQF
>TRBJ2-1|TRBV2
ASSGSTRTGKWYNEQF
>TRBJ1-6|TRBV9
ASSQGQGDSPLH
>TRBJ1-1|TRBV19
ASSILGQRNTEAF
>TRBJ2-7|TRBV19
ASRQGLDFYEQY
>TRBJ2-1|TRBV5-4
ASSLASGKSYNEQF
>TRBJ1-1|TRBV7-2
ASSQGTGRLPNTEAF
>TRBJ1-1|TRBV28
ASSSTGGRTEAF
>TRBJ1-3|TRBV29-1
SVEYRSGNTIY
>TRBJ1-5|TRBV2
ASRTDRGHGQPQH
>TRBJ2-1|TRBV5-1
ASSGSAGGSYNEQF
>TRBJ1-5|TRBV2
ASSVLRQGQH
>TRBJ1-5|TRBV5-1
ASSEGQGGQPQH
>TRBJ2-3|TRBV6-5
ASSYSQTTLTDTQY
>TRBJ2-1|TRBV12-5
ASGSLVGLVSRSSYNEQF
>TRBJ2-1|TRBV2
ASSPEGRGHEQF
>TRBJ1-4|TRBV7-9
ASTTGFLNEKLF
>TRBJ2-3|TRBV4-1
ASSQGTTGTSAYDTQY
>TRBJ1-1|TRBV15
ATSRGLQRSEAF
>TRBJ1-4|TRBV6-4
AGQGGQWEVATNEKLF